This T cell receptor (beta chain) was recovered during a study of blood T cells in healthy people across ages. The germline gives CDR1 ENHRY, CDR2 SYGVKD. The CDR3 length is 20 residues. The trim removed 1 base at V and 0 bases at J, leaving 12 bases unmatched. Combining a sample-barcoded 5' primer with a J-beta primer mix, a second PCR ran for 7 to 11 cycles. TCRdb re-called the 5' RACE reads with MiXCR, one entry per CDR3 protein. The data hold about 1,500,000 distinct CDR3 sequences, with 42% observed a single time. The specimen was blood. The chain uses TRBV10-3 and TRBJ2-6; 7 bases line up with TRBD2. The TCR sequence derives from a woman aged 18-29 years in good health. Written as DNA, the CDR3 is TGTGCCATCAGTGAGTTTGGACTAGTCTCAGGGAGCTCTGGGGCCAACGTCCTGACTTTC. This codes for CAISEFGLVSGSSGANVLTF.